This TCR beta chain was obtained from a study of T cell responses to AZD1222 COVID-19 vaccine. Broader study findings: Elevations in Spike-specific TCR breadth and depth followed administration of two AZD1222 doses. The donor group comprised mostly white British people and more females; the analysis possibly underestimated clonal diversity.

Only in-frame clones appear in the TCRdb table, and some are missing; sequencing was by immunoSEQ multiplex PCR. The sample has roughly 140,000 clones, 88% seen once. On this clone: Its antigen remains unidentified.

The V end was cut by 6 bases, the J end by 5 bases, with 14 bases between. CDR1 and CDR2 from the germline V gene are MDHEN and SYDVKM. CDR3 length equals 14 residues. The chain couples TRBV28 to TRBJ2-1; no definite D call. This TCR derives from an adult who received the AZD1222 COVID-19 vaccine. The sequenced sample was peripheral blood, obtained 28 days after the second AZD1222 dose. The CDR3 bases are TGTGCCAGCAGAACCCCTTTGGGCCACAATGAGCAGTTCTTC. Translating gives CASRTPLGHNEQFF.